This entry lists 5 T cell receptor beta chains sequenced from one sample in a study of Tregs in tolerant kidney transplant recipients. The data were produced by immunoSEQ multiplex PCR, yet TCRdb's version contains in-frame clones alone and is incomplete. The sample consists of tens of thousands of clones, roughly 84% of them appearing once. Source material: CD4+ T cells from blood. These TCRs come from a human donor in good health.

This clone was detected a few times. V and J are TRBV5-1 and TRBJ2-6; 10 nucleotides line up with TRBD1. Looked up from germline, CDR1 is SGHRS and CDR2 is YFSETQ. The CDR3 totals 20 residues. Trimming at V came to 1 base and at J to 2 bases, leaving 12 bases not matched to a gene. The CDR3 here is CASSLSVGDRGRAGANVLTF. CDR3 nucleotide sequence: TGCGCCAGCAGCTTGTCGGTTGGGGACAGGGGACGGGCTGGGGCCAACGTCCTGACTTTC. The full variable domain, completed using reference TRBV5-1 and TRBJ2-6, is KAGVTQTPRYLIKTRGQQVTLSCSPISGHRSVSWYQQTPGQGLQFLFEYFSETQRNKGNFPGRFSGRQFSNSRSEMNVSTLELGDSALYLCASSLSVGDRGRAGANVLTFGAGSRLTVL.

The chain uses TRBV6-1 and TRBJ1-5; a weak D match, TRBD1 (6 bases). The CDR3 has 14 amino acids. Trimming removed 6 bases at V and 6 bases at J, with 15 bases between. The germline gives CDR1 MNHNS, CDR2 SASEGT. The CDR3 spells CASRGGPGSQPQHF. In nucleotides, the CDR3 is TGTGCCAGCAGGGGGGGGCCGGGCAGTCAGCCCCAGCATTTT.

The CDR3 region is CASSLRGQGSDEQFF. The CDR3 DNA sequence: TGTGCCAGCAGCTTAAGGGGACAGGGATCAGATGAGCAGTTCTTC. V is TRBV7-2 and J is TRBJ2-1, with 9 bases matching TRBD1. Looked up from germline, CDR1 is SGHTA and CDR2 is FQGNSA. V was clipped by 2 bases and J by 8 bases; unmatched bases: 7. The CDR3 has 15 amino acids.

The chain combines TRBV7-8 with TRBJ2-6; D is unresolved. V shed 1 base and J shed 9 bases, with 4 bases lying between them. The CDR3 loop spans 12 amino acids. Germline V gene sequence: CDR1 SGHVS, CDR2 FQNEAQ. CDR3 bases: TGTGCCAGCAGCTTAGTAGGCAACGTCCTGACTTTC. It translates to CASSLVGNVLTF.

This clone was observed a single time. This rearrangement joins TRBV11-2 to TRBJ1-3, with D maybe TRBD1 (5 bases). The CDR3 is 14 amino acids. The germline gives CDR1 SGHAT, CDR2 FQNNGV. V lost 4 bases and J lost 9, with 16 bases in between. CDR3 region: CASSSPRGAPTIYF. The CDR3 coding sequence is TGTGCCAGCAGCTCCCCCCGAGGGGCACCCACCATATATTTT.